The 18 T cell receptor beta chains listed next were all sequenced from one sample in a study of T cell clonality in common variable immunodeficiency. TCRdb's table, derived via immunoSEQ multiplex PCR, lists solely in-frame clones and lacks some. Altogether roughly 60,000 clones were found in the sample, and no singletons occur. The material sequenced was peripheral blood mononuclear cells. These receptor sequences come from a person between 18 and 75 years old in good health.

The sample holds many counts of this clone. The CDR3 sequence is CASSRGRGGVNEQFF. Incomplete CDR3 DNA: TGTGCCAGCAGCCGGGGTCGCGGGGGGGTCAATGAG. V gene TRBV5-4 combines with J gene TRBJ2-1, with TRBD2 identical over 9 bases. The sequence runs out 3 residues before the end of the CDR3; the remainder is reconstructed from the germline J gene. CDR1 and CDR2 (germline): SGHNT, YYREEE (reference sequence). Trimming took 4 bases from V and 6 from J; bases not matched to a gene: 8. The CDR3 is 15 residues long. Full variable domain (remainder filled in from reference TRBV5-4 and TRBJ2-1): ETGVTQSPTHLIKTRGQQVTLRCSSQSGHNTVSWYQQALGQGPQFIFQYYREEENGRGNFPPRFSGLQFPNYSSELNVNALELDDSALYLCASSRGRGGVNEQFFGPGTRLTVL.

Ten or more counts support this clone. The CDR3 end lies 3 residues beyond the end of the read and is filled in from the germline J gene. This chain links TRBV6-4 with TRBJ1-5; D may be TRBD1 (6 bases). CDR3 length: 14 amino acids. Germline V CDR1 and CDR2: MRHNA, SNTAGT. Trimming removed 8 bases from V and 0 bases from J, with 11 bases in between. Here the CDR3 reads CASHRQASNQPQHF. CDR3 DNA, as far as it was read: TGTGCCAGCCACAGACAGGCTAGCAATCAGCCC.

This clone appeared many times. The CDR3 goes on 3 residues after the read ends, and that part is filled in from the germline J gene. The gene calls are TRBV2 and TRBJ2-3, with 13 bases identical to TRBD2. The germline gives CDR1 SNHLY, CDR2 FYNNEI. The length of the CDR3 is 14 residues. Trimming took 8 bases from V and 4 from J; bases not matched to a gene: 3. Incomplete CDR3 DNA: TGTGCCAGCGGACTAGCGGGAGTTTCAGATACG. The encoded protein is CASGLAGVSDT. The entire CDR3 is CASGLAGVSDTQYF.

In its sample, this clone was seen many times. The read gets to within 3 residues of the CDR3 end, and the germline J gene fills in the rest. The chain joins TRBV7-2 to TRBJ2-5, with 8 bases matching TRBD1. Looked up from germline, CDR1 is SGHTA and CDR2 is FQGNSA. CDR3 length equals 15 residues. J lost 5 bases, V lost 5 bases, and 10 bases had no gene match. This CDR3 is CASSPPQRQGETQYF. Partial CDR3 DNA: TGTGCCAGCAGCCCCCCTCAGAGACAGGGGGAGACC.

In this sample, this clone turned up many times. The sequenced fragment ends 3 residues before the CDR3 boundary, so the rest is inferred from the germline J gene. The V and J genes are TRBV4-1 and TRBJ2-2; no reliable D call. With 1 base removed from V and 4 bases from J, the gap between germline ends came to 4 bases. CDR3 length equals 13 residues. Looked up from germline, CDR1 is MGHRA and CDR2 is YSYEKL. The CDR3 DNA, read in part, is TGCGCCAGCAGCCAAGTCGTCACCGGGGAG. It specifies CASSQVVTGE. In full, the CDR3 is CASSQVVTGELFF.

The sample holds many counts of this clone. The read terminates 3 residues before the CDR3 end, so the remaining end is supplied by the germline J gene. The chain has TRBV11-2 and TRBJ1-1, with 7 bases aligning to TRBD1. CDR1 and CDR2 (germline): SGHAT, FQNNGV. The CDR3 is 14 residues long. J lost 0 bases, V lost 7 bases, and 5 bases had no gene match. The CDR3 here is CASKDRTLNTEAFF. Partial CDR3 DNA: TGTGCCAGCAAGGACAGGACTTTGAACACTGAA.

The sample holds a few counts of this clone. The read gets to within 3 residues of the CDR3 end, and the germline J gene fills in the rest. The V gene is TRBV7-2, the J gene TRBJ2-3; D might be TRBD1 or TRBD2, each matching 5 bases. Germline V gene sequence: CDR1 SGHTA, CDR2 FQGNSA. This CDR3 has 14 residues. V lost 5 bases and J lost 6, with 15 bases in between. Incomplete CDR3 DNA: TGTGCCAGCAGCAGGGAGCTCGAGGGGGATACG. Amino acid sequence: CASSRELEGDT. The whole CDR3 is CASSRELEGDTQYF.

In this sample, this clone turned up many times. The CDR3 end is not reached by the read, which stops 3 residues before it; the germline J gene fills it in. The chain is built from TRBV3-1 (or the pseudogene TRBV3-2) and TRBJ2-5; D not resolved. The germline V gene encodes CDR1 LGHDT and CDR2 YNNKEL (reference sequence). The CDR3 totals 13 residues. V was clipped by 3 bases and J by 2 bases, with 7 bases between them. Incomplete CDR3 DNA: TGTGCCAGCAGCCACCCCCCTCAAGAGACC. Its protein is CASSHPPQET. In full, the CDR3 reads CASSHPPQETQYF.

This clone was observed at least ten times. The read stops 3 residues short of the end of the CDR3; the missing end is completed from the germline J gene. The V and J genes are TRBV5-1 and TRBJ2-3, with D maybe TRBD2 (5 bases). Germline V CDR1 and CDR2: SGHRS, YFSETQ. This CDR3 has 14 amino acids. V was pared by 4 bases and J by 0 bases, with 9 bases between. CDR3 protein: CASSIGLSTDTQYF. The sequenced CDR3 bases are TGCGCCAGCAGCATAGGACTTAGCACAGATACG.

This clone occurred many times. Read coverage stops 3 residues before the CDR3 terminus; the germline J gene supplies the remainder. The J gene is TRBJ2-2, the V gene TRBV5-1, with 8 bases fitting TRBD2. V lost 5 bases and J lost 2; bases outside the gene matches: 11. CDR1 and CDR2 from the germline V gene are SGHRS and YFSETQ. CDR3 size: 17 residues. CDR3: CASSHTLAGDNTGELFF. The CDR3 bases that were read are TGCGCCAGCAGTCACACTCTAGCGGGTGATAACACCGGGGAG. Full variable domain (missing parts from reference TRBV5-1 and TRBJ2-2): KAGVTQTPRYLIKTRGQQVTLSCSPISGHRSVSWYQQTPGQGLQFLFEYFSETQRNKGNFPGRFSGRQFSNSRSEMNVSTLELGDSALYLCASSHTLAGDNTGELFFGEGSRLTVL.

About this clone: The CDR3 goes on 3 residues after the read ends, and that part is filled in from the germline J gene. The genes are TRBV7-9 and TRBJ1-3, with D perhaps TRBD1 (6 bases). The CDR3 sequence is 13 residues long. V lost 9 bases, J lost 0 bases, and 9 bases lay in between. Germline lookup yields CDR1 SEHNR and CDR2 FQNEAQ (reference sequence). Partial CDR3 DNA: TGTGCCAGTACAGGGATCTCTGGAAACACC. Translated, it gives CASTGISGNT. The whole CDR3 is CASTGISGNTIYF.

This clone was observed at least ten times. Read coverage stops 3 residues before the CDR3 terminus; the germline J gene supplies the remainder. J is TRBJ1-5 and V is TRBV20-1; D gene uncertain. From germline, CDR1 is DFQATT and CDR2 SNEGSKA (reference sequence). The germline V and J ends were trimmed by 4 bases and 4 bases, with 14 bases remaining between them. The CDR3 sequence is 14 residues long. Incomplete CDR3 DNA: TGCAGTGCTACGACCGTCGCGGGGAATCAGCCC. Translated: CSATTVAGNQP. The complete CDR3 sequence is CSATTVAGNQPQHF.

This clone was counted at least ten times. The CDR3 end falls 3 residues outside the read, so it is completed with the germline J gene. The chain links TRBV18 to TRBJ1-2; 7 positions agree with TRBD1. The CDR3 runs 13 residues. Germline V gene sequence: CDR1 KGHSH, CDR2 LQKENI. V shed 4 bases, J shed 6 bases, and the junction held 5 bases outside the gene matches. The CDR3 loop reads CASSLSQGDGYTF. The DNA read from the CDR3 is TGTGCCAGCTCACTGTCTCAGGGGGATGGC.

Many counts were recorded for this clone. The sequence runs out 3 residues before the end of the CDR3; the remainder is reconstructed from the germline J gene. V gene TRBV7-2 combines with J gene TRBJ2-2; no firm D call. CDR1 SGHTA and CDR2 FQGNSA come from the germline V gene. CDR3 length: 13 residues. The V and J ends lost 5 bases and 4 bases respectively, with 8 bases between them. The CDR3 bases that were read are TGTGCCAGCAGCCCCGTCCGCACCGGGGAG. Encoded protein: CASSPVRTGE. The entire CDR3 protein reads CASSPVRTGELFF.

There are many counts of this clone. The missing CDR3 end, 3 residues past where the read stops, is filled in from the germline J gene. The rearrangement uses TRBV20-1 and TRBJ1-2, with TRBD1 matching over 8 bases. The CDR3 consists of 11 residues. CDR1 is DFQATT and CDR2 is SNEGSKA in the germline V gene (reference sequence). The CDR3 bases that were read are TGCAGACTCGGGACAGGAGAGATC. This translates into CRLGTGEI. The entire CDR3 sequence reads CRLGTGEIYTF.

This clone was counted at least ten times. The observed sequence ends 3 residues before the CDR3 terminus, with the missing tail filled in from the germline J gene. V gene TRBV14 combines with J gene TRBJ1-2; 12 bases align to TRBD1. Germline V gene lookup returns CDR1 SGHDN and CDR2 FVKESK. The CDR3 totals 19 residues. The CDR3 is CASSQFTGTGGLNSLGYTF. The CDR3 bases that were read are TGTGCCAGCAGCCAATTTACCGGGACAGGGGGCCTAAATTCGTTGGGC.

This clone was observed a few times. One end of the junction fails to match germline, which may point to a read error. This chain's CDR3 is CSSSPTAYEQYF. The covered CDR3 bases are TGTTCCAGCAGCCCGACTGCCTACGAG. The V call is TRBV7-9, the J call TRBJ2-7; D unclear. The CDR3 extends 3 residues past the end of the read, so its final part is completed from the germline J gene. CDR1 and CDR2 (germline): SEHNR, FQNEAQ (reference sequence). The length of the CDR3 is 12 residues.

Many counts were recorded for this clone. Sequencing ends 3 residues short of the CDR3 end; the germline J gene provides the rest. The V gene is TRBV2, the J gene TRBJ2-3; 8 nucleotides line up with TRBD1. The germline gives CDR1 SNHLY, CDR2 FYNNEI. The ends lost 8 bases at V and 0 bases at J; junction bases unmatched: 13. The CDR3 totals 17 residues. The CDR3 sequence is CASWGDRSLTSTDTQYF. Partial CDR3 DNA: TGTGCCAGCTGGGGGGACAGGAGCCTAACTAGCACAGATACG. Full variable domain (outside the CDR3, taken from reference TRBV2 and TRBJ2-3): EPEVTQTPSHQVTQMGQEVILRCVPISNHLYFYWYRQILGQKVEFLVSFYNNEISEKSEIFDDQFSVERPDGSNFTLKIRSTKLEDSAMYFCASWGDRSLTSTDTQYFGPGTRLTVL.